The entry below describes one T cell receptor (beta chain). Only in-frame clones appear in the TCRdb table, and some are missing; sequencing was by immunoSEQ multiplex PCR. The profile covers approximately 300,000 clones, with more than 80% appearing a single time and 5% to 7.5% taken by the ten largest. The sample originates from a study of blood T cell repertoires in COVID-19. Study-level information: Whether acute or convalescent, the COVID-19 samples came from the United States, Italy and Spain.

Germline assignment: CDR1 ENHRY and CDR2 SYGVKD. The length of the CDR3 is 15 residues. With 0 bases clipped from V and 4 bases from J, the junction kept 5 bases outside the gene matches. The V gene is TRBV10-3, the J gene TRBJ1-2; the match to TRBD1 covers 7 bases. The receptor's source is a young man who had recovered from COVID-19. The sequenced sample consisted of peripheral blood. In DNA, the CDR3 is TGTGCCATCAGTGAGTCAGACAGGGTCGTCTATGGCTACACCTTC. Its protein is CAISESDRVVYGYTF.